The sequence of this T cell receptor (beta chain) was determined in a study of cytomegalovirus exposure and HLA in healthy donors (dated 2017 in TCRdb). With respect to the entire study: According to an earlier analysis of 550 to 700 of the donors, about 179 million T cells yielded 117 million unique TCR beta sequences and approximately 280 Gb of sequence data. The study aimed to test whether cataloging public T cell receptors could reveal signatures of past pathogen exposure. Alongside the repertoire data, information on donor age, sex, ethnicity and CMV serostatus was compiled. About five DR-DQ haplotypes were handled as single units for association and clustering because linkage in the cohort was strong. In addition to the first cohort of 666 subjects, a separate validation cohort of 130 or so different subjects was used. The study combined high-throughput TCR immunosequencing, statistical association of individual TCRs with disease status, and machine learning to predict cytomegalovirus infection status. HLA typing included class I and class II loci at four-digit resolution. A later analysis re-analyzed previously published TCR beta repertoires from roughly 690 donors and added high-resolution HLA genotyping to study TCR occurrence patterns. Every discovery cohort repertoire had been produced on one sequencing platform. Rather than using new phenotypic data, the later analysis identified candidate immune exposures from TCR beta sequences and from how often those sequences occurred across donors. Among some 410 genotyped donors of the cohort, an average of about 240,000 unique TCR beta nucleotide sequences was sequenced per donor, of which 15% to 20% were non-productive. About 300 gigabases of sequencing data and around 87 million unique TCR sequences were included in an early release covering 500 to 750 HLA-typed donors. The number of typed donors differed by locus: roughly 620-640 for A, B, C, DRB1 and DQB1; approximately 530 for DQA1; about 600 for DPA1; and around 450 for DPB1. Of the approximately 400 genotyped donors, roughly 80% were placed in the genetic ancestry cluster associated with self-reported Caucasian donors. The study used immunosequencing to profile the T cell repertoires of several hundred subjects and linked those repertoires to cytomegalovirus serostatus. An earlier analysis of around 640 of the donors used high-throughput TCR beta sequencing to judge whether each TCR beta V gene segment behaved as functional or pseudogenic. In a later genetic analysis, genome-wide SNP genotypes for about three fifths of the roughly 670 donors were used, and that subset was treated as a discovery cohort. Overall study results and their limits: A further reported finding was that TCR beta sequences accurately predicted the HLA-A and HLA-B alleles for most subjects in the first cohort. The study gave a list of over 150 TCR beta chains associated with cytomegalovirus. A few of the identified cytomegalovirus-associated TCR beta chains were confirmed in vitro to be specific for cytomegalovirus antigens. The authors suggested that the approach could potentially be extended to other disease states and immunological phenotypes. Because HLA typing was missing for some donors at each locus, association tests included only the typed subset. A later analysis found that TCR association rates varied across HLA loci, with DRB1 alleles showing the most associated TCRs and HLA-C alleles the fewest. In a later analysis, most CMV-associated TCR beta chains were found to appear HLA-restricted, with HLA associations seemingly driven largely by CMV exposure. The earlier analysis of 587 of the donors excluded 15 to 20 rarely observed V segments, including chromosome 9 orphons, because counts were too low. CMV serostatus was the only immune exposure information available for the cohort. The classifier was reported to diagnose cytomegalovirus status with high specificity and sensitivity in both the original and validation cohorts. At a false discovery rate of 0.05, a later analysis linked under 20,000 TCR beta sequences to specific HLA alleles. Sequencing depth was assumed to be roughly uniform across donors in the presence/absence analyses, though that assumption may not hold. Broadly in line with IMGT annotations, most TCR beta V segments showed up in productive rearrangements about 87% or about 30% of the time in an earlier analysis of a few hundred of the donors. In a later analysis, several top co-occurrence clusters were reported to appear linked to parvovirus B19, influenza, CMV and Epstein-Barr virus. A later genetic analysis associated a missense DCLRE1C variant with V-gene and J-gene trimming of TCR beta chains, and an independent cohort replicated the association. Some IMGT-functional V segments, including TRBV6-2 and TRBV6-3, could not be told apart with the 87-base-pair reads, so those segments were excluded. A later analysis found that HLA-associated TCR beta chains were more clonally expanded and had lower generation probabilities than equally common non-associated chains. The cohort was sequenced for TCR beta chains only, and without alpha or paired-chain data the features that could be detected were limited. Linkage disequilibrium might explain the correlated functional status among segregating V segments, but an unknown experimental factor could not be ruled out. Strong co-occurrence of HLA alleles, especially DR and DQ, made assigning TCR associations to individual alleles difficult. A group of highly shared sequence variants was considered likely to be a technical artifact of the sequencing pipeline. According to a later genetic analysis, donors in an Asian-associated ancestry cluster had fewer N-insertions in productive TCRs than the approximately 690-donor mean. While some public TCRs were present in many individuals, most TCR sequences turned up only very rarely across donors.

Libraries were built with the immunoSEQ multiplex PCR assay. For the multiplex PCR, a mixture combining 60 forward primers for TCR Vbeta segments and 13 reverse primers for TCR Jbeta segments was used. The CDR3 region of rearranged TCR beta genes was amplified from genomic DNA with a multiplex PCR assay. Amplified TCR beta libraries were sequenced as 87-base-pair reads on the Illumina HiSeq System. Per the source publication's procedure: Across the 640 or so repertoires, a later analysis counted tens of millions of unique TCR beta chains, approximately 12 million of which were shared by at least two donors. A nearest-neighbor algorithm error-corrected the raw reads and collapsed the reads into unique sequences, merging closely related sequences to remove PCR and sequencing errors. Alignment of CDR3 sequences to IMGT reference sequences was used to assign V, D and J gene segments. For a sequence to be retained, a match of at least six nucleotides was required to both a V gene segment and a J gene segment. A rearrangement was called productive if the CDR3 had no stop codons and remained in frame with V and J, and every other rearrangement was called non-productive. Following IMGT convention, CDR3 was defined as the stretch from the second conserved V-encoded cysteine up to the conserved J-encoded phenylalanine. In an earlier analysis of more than 550 of the donors, sequences lacking an unambiguous match to a single V gene segment were excluded. An earlier analysis of 500 to 600 of the donors classified V segments as functional when productive rearrangements were above 56.7% and as segregating when the standard deviation between donors was above 5%. A statistical classification framework was built for diagnosing cytomegalovirus status from the catalog of TCR beta chain sequences. In a later analysis, TCR nucleotide sequences were compared against IMGT/GENE-DB human TR gene sequences so that V and J genes could be assigned. The TCRdist pipeline was used in a later analysis to assign CDR3 sequences and most-parsimonious VDJ recombination scenarios. In a later analysis, each TCR beta chain was defined by its CDR3 amino acid sequence together with its V-gene family, and reads without a unique V-gene family were excluded. A later analysis removed over 500 highly shared, low-generation-probability nucleotide sequences to deal with suspected cross-contamination and a sequencing artifact. In a later analysis, a clonal expansion index was calculated for each public chain from normalized within-repertoire ranks of inferred template counts. In a later analysis, generation probabilities were computed with a VDJ recombination model fitted to out-of-frame rearrangements, and the resulting probabilities were checked against IGoR. A later analysis scored TCR-TCR, TCR-HLA and TCR-CMV co-occurrence with hypergeometric tests, applying a repertoire-size bias correction to TCR pairs. A later analysis estimated false discovery rates by permuting HLA or CMV assignments 20 times. In a later analysis, co-occurring TCRs were grouped using DBSCAN, with TCRdist sequence similarity added in when clustering inside HLA-allele-positive subsets. Co-occurrence clustering excluded repertoires with fewer than 30,000 or more than 120,000 public chains, plus five with anomalous nucleotide sharing. TCRdb re-hosts the immuneACCESS table, in-frame sequences only. Its copies lack some clones; in the studies checked, an unresolved V gene accounts for under half of them, and the cause for the rest is not known. The DNA was the basis for D and trimming; V, J and clone size are from that table. The sample contains around 160,000 clones, more than 65% of them found a single time. The biggest ten clones account for 9.5% to 10% of the sample.

The cohort comprised around 700 healthy bone marrow donors. Cohort members were all nominally healthy when sampled, although unrecorded immune exposures were likely present. The donor tested CMV seropositive, placing the donor among the 290 or so seropositive members of the cohort. A peripheral blood sample was provided by each donor, and peripheral blood mononuclear cells were used for TCR beta sequencing. The Qiagen DNeasy Blood Extraction Kit was used to extract genomic DNA from the blood cell samples. A word on this clone: Its antigen is currently not known. No base qualities exist here, and no much larger clone lies one base off it.

The CDR1 and CDR2 encoded by the germline V gene are MGHRA and YSYEKL. V was cut back by 0 bases and J by 4 bases, leaving a gap of 21 bases between them. The CDR3 holds 18 amino acids from the cysteine to the phenylalanine. The only DNA kept is the CDR3, 54 bases in frame from the first base. Sequenced sample: PBMCs. The receptor chain draws on TRBV4-1 and TRBJ2-5; 6 matching bases give a weak D call of TRBD2. The sequence derives from a man aged 18 to 30 in good health and CMV-seropositive. The CDR3 region reads CASSQESVGGPARETQYF. The DNA reads TGCGCCAGCAGCCAAGAATCCGTGGGGGGACCCGCTAGAGAGACCCAGTACTTC.